This entry lists 15 T cell receptor beta chains sequenced from one sample in a study of T cells in Graves' hyperthyroidism and ophthalmopathy. Amplification yielded TCR beta CDR3 regions, with RNA transcripts as the source. Primed by the HTBI set, a first-round RT-PCR was run on the TCR CDR3. Using its own MiXCR run on the multiplex PCR reads, TCRdb lists one record per CDR3 protein. The table has approximately 510,000 distinct CDR3 sequences, around 43% seen once. The sample consisted of peripheral blood or thyroid tissue (not recorded which). These receptors were obtained from an adult woman with Graves' disease, either hyperthyroidism or ophthalmopathy (not recorded which).

The chain links TRBV24-1 to TRBJ2-5; D may be TRBD1 or TRBD2 (6 bases each). Germline V gene lookup returns CDR1 KGHDR and CDR2 SFDVKD. With 1 base removed from V and 2 bases from J, the gap between germline ends came to 10 bases. This CDR3 has 15 residues. DNA of the CDR3: TGTGCCACCAGTGATTTAGGGGGGCCTCAAGAGACCCAGTACTTC. This gives the protein CATSDLGGPQETQYF.

In its sample, this clonotype was seen many times. The chain uses TRBV29-1 and TRBJ1-2; no reliable D call. This CDR3 has 11 amino acids. Trimming removed 3 bases at V and 1 base at J, with 3 bases between. From germline, CDR1 is SQVTM and CDR2 ANQGSEA. Here the CDR3 DNA reads TGCAGCGTTGACGGTAACTATGGCTACACCTTC. It yields the protein CSVDGNYGYTF.

This clonotype was counted many times. The J gene is TRBJ2-5, the V gene TRBV7-2; 15 bases are a match to TRBD2. The CDR3 covers 16 residues. J gave up 5 bases and V 5 bases, and 6 bases lay outside the gene matches. Germline assignment: CDR1 SGHTA and CDR2 FQGNSA. This chain's CDR3 is CASSPGLAGGLETQYF. As DNA, the CDR3 is TGTGCCAGCAGCCCCGGACTAGCGGGAGGGCTTGAGACCCAGTACTTC.

The chain recombines TRBV10-3 with TRBJ1-3, with D perhaps matching TRBD1 (6 bases). Germline V gives CDR1 ENHRY, CDR2 SYGVKD. V gave up 3 bases and J gave up 2 bases, with 17 bases separating them. This CDR3 is 17 amino acids long. The CDR3 DNA sequence: TGTGCCATCAGTGACCCTCCCGGGACAACAACTGGAAACACCATATATTTT. Its protein is CAISDPPGTTTGNTIYF.

This clonotype was picked up many times. The chain uses TRBV19 and TRBJ2-2, with 8 bases lining up with TRBD1. There are 15 residues in the CDR3. Trimming cost V 10 bases and J 4 bases; bases outside gene matches: 11. Germline lookup yields CDR1 LNHDA and CDR2 SQIVND (reference sequence). DNA for the CDR3: TGTGCCACCCAAATCGGACAGGGACGCACCGGGGAGCTGTTTTTT. Protein sequence: CATQIGQGRTGELFF.

The gene calls are TRBV7-6 and TRBJ2-2, with D maybe TRBD1 (5 bases). CDR3 length equals 14 residues. Trimming cost V 4 bases and J 3 bases, with 9 bases left between them. The germline V gene has CDR1 SGHVS and CDR2 FNYEAQ. The CDR3 DNA is TGTGCCAGCAGCTCCAGGGTAGACACCGGGGAGCTGTTTTTT. Amino acid sequence: CASSSRVDTGELFF. Filled out from reference TRBV7-6 and TRBJ2-2, the complete variable domain reads GAGVSQSPRYKVTKRGQDVALRCDPISGHVSLYWYRQALGQGPEFLTYFNYEAQQDKSGLPNDRFSAERPEGSISTLTIQRTEQRDSAMYRCASSSRVDTGELFFGEGSRLTVL.

This chain links TRBV20-1 with TRBJ2-5; D tentatively reads TRBD1 or TRBD2 (5 bases each). V gave up 3 bases and J gave up 4 bases, with 15 bases separating them. The germline V gene has CDR1 DFQATT and CDR2 SNEGSKA (reference sequence). The CDR3 loop spans 14 amino acids. CDR3 sequence (DNA): TGCAGTGCTAGGGGGCACGGTGGGAGAGAGACCCAGTACTTC. This sequence encodes CSARGHGGRETQYF.

The V and J genes are TRBV15 and TRBJ1-2; D gene ambiguous. CDR3 length equals 14 residues. V was trimmed by 0 bases and J by 3 bases, leaving 8 bases between them. Germline CDR1 LNHNV, CDR2 YYDKDF (reference sequence). Written as DNA, the CDR3 is TGTGCCACCAGCAGAGATCCTGGGGACTATGGCTACACCTTC. Translated: CATSRDPGDYGYTF.

The chain couples TRBV20-1 to TRBJ1-1; the D is unclear. CDR3 size: 11 residues. The germline gives CDR1 DFQATT, CDR2 SNEGSKA (reference sequence). Trimming took 2 bases from V and 6 from J, leaving 7 bases between them. In nucleotides, the CDR3 is TGCAGTGCTAGACCTTTTTCTGAAGCTTTCTTT. It codes for CSARPFSEAFF.

This clonotype was counted only a few times. In DNA, the CDR3 is TGCAGCGTTGGGAGGCAGGGAGTTCTGAGGGACACCTTC. Encoded protein: CSVGRQGVLRDTF. The chain recombines TRBV29-1 with TRBJ1-2, with a tentative D call TRBD1 (5 bases). The CDR3 totals 13 residues. The germline V gene has CDR1 SQVTM and CDR2 ANQGSEA. Trimming pared 4 bases from V and 12 bases from J, leaving 21 bases between.

In this sample, this clonotype turned up many times. The V and J genes are TRBV5-1 and TRBJ1-1; D unclear. V lost 0 bases and J lost 1, with 7 bases in between. The germline CDR1 and CDR2 sequences are SGHRS and YFSETQ. The CDR3 is 14 residues long. Here the CDR3 DNA reads TGCGCCAGCAGCTTGGGACTGGAGAACACTGAAGCTTTCTTT. It is translated as CASSLGLENTEAFF.

This clonotype was seen many times. This chain links TRBV24-1 with TRBJ2-5; 8 bases map to TRBD2. J was trimmed by 4 bases and V by 6 bases; bases with no gene match: 9. The CDR3 is 15 residues long. CDR1 and CDR2 from the germline V gene are KGHDR and SFDVKD. CDR3 protein: CATSQMAGGGETQYF. CDR3 DNA: TGTGCCACCAGTCAGATGGCGGGAGGTGGAGAGACCCAGTACTTC.

The chain has TRBV6-5 and TRBJ1-1; no definite D call. The ends were cut back, 6 bases at V and 1 base at J, with 9 bases in the middle. The CDR3 spans 13 residues. Germline V gene lookup returns CDR1 MNHEY and CDR2 SVGAGI. For the CDR3, the DNA is TGTGCCAGCAGCCAAATAGCGAACACTGAAGCTTTCTTT. This codes for CASSQIANTEAFF.

The chain recombines TRBV7-9 with TRBJ1-5, with TRBD1 matching over 8 bases. V lost 4 bases and J lost 6; bases outside the gene matches: 8. The CDR3 runs 15 residues. The V gene's germline CDR1 is SEHNR and CDR2 FQNEAQ (reference sequence). In nucleotides, the CDR3 is TGTGCCAGCAGCTCCGGTCCAGGGGGCATTCAGCCCCAGCATTTT. Residues: CASSSGPGGIQPQHF.

The DNA of the CDR3 is TGCAGTGCTTCGTGGAGGGAGGGCAATCAGCCCCAGCATTTT. It is translated as CSASWREGNQPQHF. This chain connects TRBV20-1 to TRBJ1-5; D ambiguous. V dropped 5 bases and J dropped 2 bases, with 13 bases sitting between them. Germline CDR1 is DFQATT and CDR2 is SNEGSKA (reference sequence). This CDR3 region has 14 residues.